Below are 31 T cell receptor beta chains sequenced from a single sample in a study of blood T cell repertoires in COVID-19. Generated by immunoSEQ multiplex PCR, the TCRdb table keeps only in-frame clones and is missing some. Of roughly 28,000 clones detected, roughly 89% appear once; the ten largest clones hold roughly 2.8%. The source material was peripheral blood. These receptor sequences come from a human donor in a cohort sampled during active COVID-19.

The V call is TRBV5-4, the J call TRBJ2-4, with 8 bases lining up with TRBD1. The J segment lost 0 bases and the V segment lost 2 bases, leaving 4 bases of the junction unmatched. This CDR3 spans 16 amino acids. Germline-derived CDR1 and CDR2 are SGHNT and YYREEE (reference sequence). DNA of the CDR3: TGTGCCAGCAGCTTCGGACAGGGTCTAGCCAAAAACATTCAGTACTTC. This codes for CASSFGQGLAKNIQYF.

The rearrangement uses TRBV6-5 and TRBJ2-5; 8 bases are a match to TRBD2. J was trimmed by 1 base and V by 6 bases; bases with no gene match: 4. The CDR3 has 14 amino acids. CDR1 and CDR2 from the germline V gene are MNHEY and SVGAGI. CDR3 in amino acids: CASRPGGLQETQYF. As DNA, the CDR3 is TGTGCCAGCAGACCGGGGGGGCTCCAAGAGACCCAGTACTTC.

This chain links TRBV6-5 with TRBJ1-4; the D gene is possibly TRBD1 (5 bases). The germline V and J ends were trimmed by 8 bases and 5 bases, with 15 bases remaining between them. Germline V gene lookup returns CDR1 MNHEY and CDR2 SVGAGI. This CDR3 has 14 amino acids. The CDR3 bases are TGTGCCAGCGGGCCTGGGGGGAGGAATGAAAAACTGTTTTTT. Protein: CASGPGGRNEKLFF.

The chain has TRBV5-1 and TRBJ2-1, with 10 nucleotides matching TRBD2. Looked up from germline, CDR1 is SGHRS and CDR2 is YFSETQ. With V trimmed by 5 bases and J by 3 bases, 11 bases remained unmatched. CDR3 length equals 17 residues. For the CDR3, the DNA is TGCGCCAGCAGATTCCTAGCGGGGGCCAGCTTCTACAATGAGCAGTTCTTC. Protein sequence: CASRFLAGASFYNEQFF.

This chain joins TRBV28 and TRBJ1-3; possible D gene TRBD1, 6 bases. The V end lost 2 bases, the J end lost 5 bases, and 10 bases lay between the germline ends. CDR1 is MDHEN and CDR2 is SYDVKM in the germline V gene. This CDR3 is built from 14 residues. As DNA, the CDR3 is TGTGCCAGCAGTTTAGGGCAGGGGAGAAACACCATATATTTT. This gives the protein CASSLGQGRNTIYF.

The chain joins TRBV5-5 to TRBJ1-4; TRBD1 might be the D (6 bases). CDR1 and CDR2 (germline): SGHKS, YYEKEE (reference sequence). The CDR3 totals 14 residues. V lost 2 bases and J 10 bases, leaving 15 bases between the germline ends. The CDR3 region has the DNA TGTGCCAGCAGCTTAGGGGGACCGGCGGGAAAACTGTTTTTT. Its translation is CASSLGGPAGKLFF.

The chain employs TRBV6-1 and TRBJ2-7; possible D gene TRBD2, 5 bases. The CDR3 sequence is 13 residues long. The V gene's germline CDR1 is MNHNS and CDR2 SASEGT. The CDR3 DNA follows: TGTGCCAGCAGTGAAAGAGAAGGGCGTTCGACTAAAGTC. Amino acids: CASSEREGRSTKV.

The CDR3 nucleotides read TGTGCCAGCAGTTACCGACTAGCGGGGGTACAAGAGACCCAGTACTTC. Protein product: CASSYRLAGVQETQYF. J is TRBJ2-5 and V is TRBV6-5; TRBD2 aligns across 12 bases. There are 16 residues in the CDR3. Germline CDR1 is MNHEY and CDR2 is SVGAGI. V dropped 2 bases and J dropped 2; count of bases not matched to a gene: 3.

Here the CDR3 reads CASSLRTGSGGARGLYEQYF. The CDR3 DNA reads TGTGCCAGCAGCCTCCGGACCGGGAGCGGGGGGGCCCGCGGGCTGTACGAGCAGTACTTC. The chain carries TRBV6-2 or TRBV6-3 and TRBJ2-7; 10 positions agree with TRBD2. V gave up 6 bases and J gave up 4 bases; unmatched junction bases: 24. Germline CDR1 and CDR2: MNHEY and SVGEGT. There are 20 residues in the CDR3.

The rearrangement joins TRBV4-1 to TRBJ1-3, with TRBD1 matching over 7 bases. Germline CDR1 MGHRA, CDR2 YSYEKL. The CDR3 has 22 amino acids. The junction had 25 bases not matched to a gene; V was cut back by 5 bases and J by 0 bases. Written as DNA, the CDR3 is TGCGCCAGCAGCATATATATTCTCAATTCGGGACAGTTCCCGTCCTCTGGAAACACCATATATTTT. Residues: CASSIYILNSGQFPSSGNTIYF.

The V call is TRBV4-2, the J call TRBJ2-5, with 8 bases that match TRBD1. The CDR3 covers 16 residues. Germline CDR1 is LGHNA and CDR2 is YNFKEQ. V was pared by 0 bases and J by 8 bases, with 11 bases of the junction left unmatched. For the CDR3, the DNA is TGTGCCAGCAGCCAAGATGCCGGGGCACAGGGGGGAACCCAGTACTTC. Translation: CASSQDAGAQGGTQYF.

V usage is TRBV11-3 and J usage is TRBJ2-3; D remains unclear. The CDR3 sequence is 14 residues long. Trimming shortened V by 4 bases and J by 1 base, and 9 bases separated the two germline ends. The germline V gene encodes CDR1 SGHNT and CDR2 YENEEA. CDR3 protein: CASSSSPRTDTQYF. The CDR3, as DNA: TGTGCCAGCAGCTCCTCCCCTCGCACAGATACGCAGTATTTT.

This clone was found a few times. This chain uses TRBV30 with TRBJ2-2; 8 bases map to TRBD2. Germline V gives CDR1 GTSNPN, CDR2 SVGIG (reference sequence). Trimming took 0 bases from V and 4 from J; bases not matched to a gene: 4. This CDR3 is built from 15 residues. The DNA for the CDR3 is TGTGCCTGGAGTGTCGCGGGGGGCCCCACCGGGGAGCTGTTTTTT. As protein: CAWSVAGGPTGELFF.

The chain combines TRBV5-4 with TRBJ2-3, with TRBD2 identical over 7 bases. The CDR3 is made up of 16 amino acids. The V segment lost 1 base and the J segment 5 bases; nucleotides outside the gene matches: 10. Germline assignment: CDR1 SGHNT and CDR2 YYREEE (reference sequence). Here the CDR3 reads CASSLRVGGPVDTQYF. As DNA, the CDR3 is TGTGCCAGCAGCTTGAGGGTGGGAGGGCCTGTAGATACGCAGTATTTT.

CDR3 sequence (DNA): TGTGCCAGCAGCAAGGGGTCCGGGCGGGGTTCGAACACCGGGGAGCTGTTTTTT. It yields the protein CASSKGSGRGSNTGELFF. V gene TRBV21-1 combines with J gene TRBJ2-2; the D call TRBD2 from the table was never checked on the DNA. TRBV21-1 is a recognized pseudogene. This CDR3 spans 18 amino acids.

The count of this clone is one. The rearrangement joins TRBV10-3 to TRBJ2-3; tentatively, D is TRBD1 (8 bases). CDR1 and CDR2 from the germline V gene are ENHRY and SYGVKD. CDR3 size: 14 residues. V lost 8 bases and J lost 1, with 13 bases in between. This chain's CDR3 is CAIGQGGGTDTQYF. The CDR3 coding sequence is TGTGCCATCGGACAGGGAGGGGGCACAGATACGCAGTATTTT.

The V gene is TRBV5-4, the J gene TRBJ2-1, with 7 positions matching TRBD1. Germline loops: CDR1 SGHNT, CDR2 YYREEE (reference sequence). V was clipped by 0 bases and J by 5 bases; unmatched bases: 8. The CDR3 is 16 amino acids. For the CDR3, the DNA is TGTGCCAGCAGCTTGGGAGGGACAGCGGTGAACAATGAGCAGTTCTTC. Translated, it gives CASSLGGTAVNNEQFF.

The chain has TRBV28 and TRBJ2-1; 9 bases match TRBD2. Germline V gene sequence: CDR1 MDHEN, CDR2 SYDVKM. The trim removed 8 bases at V and 4 bases at J, leaving 6 bases unmatched. The CDR3 runs 14 residues. The CDR3 nucleotides are TGTGCCAGCTGGGCTAGCGGGGTTTACAATGAGCAGTTCTTC. Translation gives CASWASGVYNEQFF.

The V and J genes are TRBV7-2 and TRBJ2-1, with 8 bases that match TRBD2. Germline CDR1 SGHTA, CDR2 FQGNSA. The length of the CDR3 is 15 residues. V lost 3 bases and J lost 3; bases outside the gene matches: 4. DNA of the CDR3: TGTGCCAGCAGCTTGGGACTAGTAGGCTACAATGAGCAGTTCTTC. This encodes CASSLGLVGYNEQFF. Looking up the rest from reference TRBV7-2 and TRBJ2-1 gives the full variable domain: GAGVSQSPSNKVTEKGKDVELRCDPISGHTALYWYRQSLGQGLEFLIYFQGNSAPDKSGLPSDRFSAERTGGSVSTLTIQRTQQEDSAVYLCASSLGLVGYNEQFFGPGTRLTVL.

The gene calls are TRBV5-1 and TRBJ2-5, with 13 bases fitting TRBD2. The CDR3 totals 17 residues. The germline V gene has CDR1 SGHRS and CDR2 YFSETQ. After removal of 0 bases from V and 5 bases from J, the junction contained 7 bases not matched to a gene. The CDR3 here is CASSLGLLAGGHETQYF. The CDR3 DNA reads as TGCGCCAGCAGCTTGGGCCTACTAGCGGGGGGGCATGAGACCCAGTACTTC.

The gene calls are TRBV5-4 and TRBJ2-1; 8 bases are a match to TRBD1. CDR1 SGHNT and CDR2 YYREEE come from the germline V gene (reference sequence). J gave up 6 bases and V 3 bases, and 2 bases lay outside the gene matches. The CDR3 spans 13 residues. In DNA, the CDR3 is TGTGCCAGCAGCTCCGACAGGGGCAATGAGCAGTTCTTC. This translates into CASSSDRGNEQFF. Based on the CDR3 plus reference TRBV5-4 and TRBJ2-1, the full variable domain is ETGVTQSPTHLIKTRGQQVTLRCSSQSGHNTVSWYQQALGQGPQFIFQYYREEENGRGNFPPRFSGLQFPNYSSELNVNALELDDSALYLCASSSDRGNEQFFGPGTRLTVL.

The chain is built from TRBV6-5 and TRBJ1-2, with a weak D call TRBD1 (6 bases). Trimming shortened V by 7 bases and J by 8 bases, and 17 bases separated the two germline ends. CDR1 and CDR2 (germline): MNHEY, SVGAGI. The CDR3 loop spans 13 amino acids. The CDR3 DNA sequence: TGTGCCAGCACCCCGCGGGCAGGGGACGGCTACACCTTC. The encoded protein is CASTPRAGDGYTF.

The chain employs TRBV18 and TRBJ2-5; D ambiguous. The germline V gene encodes CDR1 KGHSH and CDR2 LQKENI. The CDR3 totals 13 residues. With 3 bases removed from V and 0 bases from J, the gap between germline ends came to 5 bases. The CDR3 loop is CASSPYNQETQYF. In nucleotides, the CDR3 is TGTGCCAGCTCACCCTATAACCAAGAGACCCAGTACTTC.

The chain links TRBV2 to TRBJ2-2, with D unresolved. CDR1 is SNHLY, CDR2 FYNNEI, per germline. The germline V and J ends were trimmed by 1 base and 4 bases, with 7 bases remaining between them. The CDR3 has 14 residues. Here the CDR3 DNA reads TGTGCCAGCAGTGAAGGGGCCCGCACCGGGGAGCTGTTTTTT. It yields the protein CASSEGARTGELFF.

The chain uses TRBV7-6 and TRBJ1-2; 9 nucleotides line up with TRBD1. The CDR3 loop spans 15 amino acids. The germline V gene has CDR1 SGHVS and CDR2 FNYEAQ. The trim removed 0 bases at V and 3 bases at J, leaving 2 bases unmatched. The CDR3 DNA reads TGTGCCAGCAGCTTAGCTGGGACAGGGTACTATGGCTACACCTTC. This sequence encodes CASSLAGTGYYGYTF.

The gene calls are TRBV9 and TRBJ2-2; tentatively, D is TRBD1 (6 bases). From germline, CDR1 is SGDLS and CDR2 YYNGEE. CDR3 size: 15 residues. V lost 2 bases to trimming and J lost 6 bases, with 14 bases between them. The chain's CDR3 is CASSVAGQIPGELFF. CDR3 DNA: TGTGCCAGCAGCGTGGCAGGACAGATACCCGGGGAGCTGTTTTTT.

The J gene is TRBJ1-1, the V gene TRBV3-1 (or the pseudogene TRBV3-2), with D possibly TRBD1 on 5 matching bases. Germline V gene lookup returns CDR1 LGHDT and CDR2 YNNKEL (reference sequence). V dropped 1 base and J dropped 6 bases, with 12 bases sitting between them. The CDR3 is 14 amino acids. As DNA, the CDR3 is TGTGCCAGCAGCCAAGGAACAGGCTGGTCTGAAGCTTTCTTT. Protein: CASSQGTGWSEAFF.

The gene calls are TRBV7-6 and TRBJ2-7; D is ambiguous. The germline CDR1 and CDR2 sequences are SGHVS and FNYEAQ. The CDR3 runs to 14 residues. V lost 0 bases, J lost 0 bases, and 6 bases lay in between. The CDR3 loop is CASSLAPLSYEQYF. CDR3 sequence (DNA): TGTGCCAGCAGCTTAGCCCCACTCTCCTACGAGCAGTACTTC.

The chain is built from TRBV12-3 or TRBV12-4 and TRBJ1-1, with 8 nucleotides matching TRBD1. V gave up 2 bases and J gave up 10 bases; unmatched junction bases: 0. The CDR3 spans 11 residues. Written as DNA, the CDR3 is TGTGCCAGCAGTTTACAGGGGGCAGCTTTCTTT. Translating gives CASSLQGAAFF.

This clone was observed once. This sequence joins TRBV19 and TRBJ2-3, with D perhaps matching TRBD1 (5 bases). Germline CDR1 reads LNHDA; CDR2 reads SQIVND (reference sequence). The CDR3 totals 13 residues. The V end lost 3 bases, the J end lost 6 bases, and 10 bases lay between the germline ends. CDR3 loop: CASSMNSGDTQYF. In DNA form, the CDR3 reads TGTGCCAGTAGTATGAATTCAGGGGATACGCAGTATTTT.

This chain links TRBV7-9 with TRBJ2-1; maybe TRBD1 (6 bases). CDR1 is SEHNR, CDR2 FQNEAQ, per germline (reference sequence). The length of the CDR3 is 14 residues. V dropped 4 bases and J dropped 4 bases, with 11 bases sitting between them. CDR3 nucleotides: TGTGCCAGCAGCTCGGACAGCCGTTACAATGAGCAGTTCTTC. Its protein product is CASSSDSRYNEQFF.